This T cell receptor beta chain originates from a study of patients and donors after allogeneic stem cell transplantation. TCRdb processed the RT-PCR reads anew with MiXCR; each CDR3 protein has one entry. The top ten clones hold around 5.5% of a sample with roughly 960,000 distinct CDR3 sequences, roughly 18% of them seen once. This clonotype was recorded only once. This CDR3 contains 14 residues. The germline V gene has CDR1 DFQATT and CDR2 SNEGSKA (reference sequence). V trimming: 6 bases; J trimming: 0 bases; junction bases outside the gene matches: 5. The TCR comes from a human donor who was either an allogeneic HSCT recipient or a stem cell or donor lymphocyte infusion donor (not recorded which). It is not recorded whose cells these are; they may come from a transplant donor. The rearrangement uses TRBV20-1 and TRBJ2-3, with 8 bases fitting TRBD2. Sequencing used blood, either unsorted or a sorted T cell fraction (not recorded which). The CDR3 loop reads CSAGGGSSTDTQYF. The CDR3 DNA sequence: TGCAGTGCCGGCGGGGGGAGTAGCACAGATACGCAGTATTTT.